This record concerns one T cell receptor beta chain sequence. Its specificity is not known. This record comes from a study of shared clonotypes between healthy human individuals. Profiling relied on immunoSEQ multiplex PCR, and the TCRdb table lists in-frame clones only, not all of them. The sample consists of around 980,000 clones, around three quarters of them appearing once. Whole-study results and caveats: Sample collection involved blood only; tissue repertoires are likely different.

CDR1 is SGHRS, CDR2 YFSETQ, per germline. This CDR3 spans 14 amino acids. V was pared by 4 bases and J by 4 bases, with 5 bases of the junction left unmatched. The sequencing sample was made of memory CD4+ T cells from PBMCs. The subset is: CD45RA-negative fraction. This receptor was identified in a man in his late teens or twenties in good health. Some clones in this sample may be carry-over from other donors' samples. The chain employs TRBV5-1 and TRBJ1-5, with TRBD1 identical over 7 bases. This chain's CDR3 is CASSDGQANQPQHF. CDR3 nucleotides: TGCGCCAGCAGCGACGGACAGGCGAATCAGCCCCAGCATTTT.